These T cell receptor beta chains were read from a single sample in a study of tumor-infiltrating lymphocytes in localized non-small cell lung cancer. The method was immunoSEQ multiplex PCR; TCRdb's version includes in-frame clones alone and lacks a portion of them. This sample has roughly 13,000 clones, with roughly 80% found just once. Sample: lung tumor tissue. Every receptor here comes from a human donor with non-small cell lung cancer. CDR3s include the opening cysteine and the closing phenylalanine or tryptophan. Each record gives: CDR3 protein, CDR3 DNA, J gene, clone size, D gene, V gene. A D gene is named only where the DNA matches it firmly. Rows give clone size only sometimes, using once, few, many, or a class for an expanded clone.

CASSLPPVGSPLHF,TGTGCCAGCAGCTTACCTCCAGTGGGCTCACCCCTCCACTTT,TRBJ1-6,few,-,TRBV7-9
CASSIGRGSSGNTIYF,TGTGCCAGCAGTATAGGTCGGGGGAGCTCTGGAAACACCATATATTTT,TRBJ1-3,-,-,TRBV7-2
CASSPRTRGTEAFF,TGTGCCAGCAGTCCCCGGACCAGGGGCACTGAAGCTTTCTTT,TRBJ1-1,once,-,TRBV6-5
CASSLGFRFGNTEAFF,TGTGCCAGCAGCTTGGGATTCCGTTTCGGTAACACTGAAGCTTTCTTT,TRBJ1-1,-,-,TRBV5-6
CASSLRDRAGGYTF,TGTGCCAGCAGCTTGCGGGACAGGGCGGGGGGCTACACCTTC,TRBJ1-2,once,TRBD1,TRBV5-6
CASSYPGGSTEAFF,TGTGCCAGCAGTTATCCCGGCGGGAGCACTGAAGCTTTCTTT,TRBJ1-1,-,-,TRBV6-6
CASSLVRQDTQYF,TGTGCCAGCAGCTTGGTCCGGCAAGATACGCAGTATTTT,TRBJ2-3,-,-,TRBV5-4
CASSADRVGGNTIYF,TGTGCCAGCAGCGCGGACAGGGTAGGAGGAAACACCATATATTTT,TRBJ1-3,-,TRBD1,TRBV2
CASSQGGSSYEQYF,TGTGCCAGCAGCCAGGGTGGGAGCTCCTACGAGCAGTACTTC,TRBJ2-7,few,-,TRBV7-2
CASSHRTGIYEQYF,TGTGCCAGCAGCCACCGGACAGGGATCTACGAGCAGTACTTC,TRBJ2-7,-,TRBD1,TRBV7-9
CASSLAGGDTEAFF,TGTGCCAGCAGCTTGGCCGGGGGTGACACTGAAGCTTTCTTT,TRBJ1-1,few,-,TRBV11-2
CASSYPNGDRGSYEQYF,TGTGCCAGCAGCTATCCTAACGGAGACAGGGGTTCCTACGAGCAGTACTTC,TRBJ2-7,-,TRBD1,TRBV5-5
CASSFNEGTDTQYF,TGCGCCAGCAGCTTTAATGAGGGGACAGATACGCAGTATTTT,TRBJ2-3,-,-,TRBV5-1
CAWSRTDTQYF,TGTGCCTGGAGTAGAACAGATACGCAGTATTTT,TRBJ2-3,-,-,TRBV30
CASSLLGGPAFF,TGTGCCAGCAGCCTGTTGGGAGGCCCAGCTTTCTTT,TRBJ1-1,once,-,TRBV5-5
CASSADNSYEQYF,TGTGCCAGCAGTGCGGACAACTCCTACGAGCAGTACTTC,TRBJ2-7,-,-,TRBV6-1
CAWRVAGGAPYNEQFF,TGTGCCTGGAGGGTAGCGGGAGGGGCCCCCTACAATGAGCAGTTCTTC,TRBJ2-1,-,TRBD2,TRBV30
CASTTWDDTEAFF,TGTGCCAGCACCACCTGGGACGACACTGAAGCTTTCTTT,TRBJ1-1,once,-,TRBV28
CASSIEGSYEQYF,TGTGCCAGCAGCATCGAGGGCTCCTACGAGCAGTACTTC,TRBJ2-7,medium-sized,-,TRBV7-8
CASSWTGADTQYF,TGTGCCAGCAGCTGGACAGGGGCAGATACGCAGTATTTT,TRBJ2-3,few,TRBD1,TRBV7-3
CAISESTIQGVRNQPQHF,TGTGCCATCAGTGAGTCGACAATACAGGGGGTCCGCAATCAGCCCCAGCATTTT,TRBJ1-5,-,TRBD1,TRBV10-3
CASSYRAGGRGGELFF,TGTGCCAGCAGTTATAGGGCAGGGGGCCGCGGCGGGGAGCTGTTTTTT,TRBJ2-2,-,TRBD1,TRBV6-7
CASSPDPRDRGHNEQFF,TGTGCCAGCAGCCCGGACCCCCGGGACAGGGGCCACAATGAGCAGTTCTTC,TRBJ2-1,-,TRBD1,TRBV7-8
CAWSRTGTEETQYF,TGTGCCTGGAGCCGGACCGGGACAGAAGAGACCCAGTACTTC,TRBJ2-5,once,TRBD1,TRBV30
CASSTVSNQPQHF,TGTGCCAGTAGTACAGTTAGCAATCAGCCCCAGCATTTT,TRBJ1-5,once,-,TRBV19
CASSSDRVVGYTF,TGTGCCAGCTCCTCGGACAGGGTGGTTGGCTACACCTTC,TRBJ1-2,-,TRBD1,TRBV18
CASSLALGPGGEQYF,TGTGCCAGCAGCTTAGCGTTAGGTCCCGGAGGGGAGCAGTACTTC,TRBJ2-7,-,-,TRBV7-9
CSVDNGGYTF,TGCAGCGTTGATAATGGGGGCTACACCTTC,TRBJ1-2,-,-,TRBV29-1
CASSGQGISYEQYF,TGTGCCAGCAGCGGACAGGGGATTTCCTACGAGCAGTACTTC,TRBJ2-7,-,TRBD1,TRBV6-1
CASSTGQGLYQHF,-,TRBJ1-5,-,-,TRBV6-1
CASSPLAGRDIYEQYF,TGTGCCAGCAGCCCCCTGGCGGGGAGAGATATCTACGAGCAGTACTTC,TRBJ2-7,once,-,TRBV11-2
CASSRRGGTNTDTQYF,TGTGCCAGCAGCCGTCGTGGGGGCACTAACACAGATACGCAGTATTTT,TRBJ2-3,-,-,TRBV7-2
CASSSGTGWQETQYF,TGCGCCAGCAGCTCAGGGACAGGGTGGCAAGAGACCCAGTACTTC,TRBJ2-5,-,TRBD1,TRBV5-1
CASSPWTFMNTEAFF,TGTGCCAGTAGTCCCTGGACGTTTATGAACACTGAAGCTTTCTTT,TRBJ1-1,-,-,TRBV19
CASRSGLAGGGSYNEQFF,TGTGCCAGCCGTTCCGGACTAGCGGGAGGAGGGTCCTACAATGAGCAGTTCTTC,TRBJ2-1,-,TRBD2,TRBV27
CASSSRASGVYEQYF,TGTGCCAGCAGTTCCCGTGCTAGCGGGGTCTACGAGCAGTACTTC,TRBJ2-7,-,TRBD2,TRBV27
CASSAGGWTQYF,TGTGCCAGCAGCGCAGGGGGCTGGACGCAGTATTTT,TRBJ2-3,once,TRBD1,TRBV11-3
CASTRLAGEGEQYF,TGTGCCAGCACCCGACTAGCGGGAGAAGGGGAGCAGTACTTC,TRBJ2-7,once,TRBD2,TRBV6-5
CASSRGQSYEQYF,TGTGCCAGCAGCCGGGGACAGTCCTACGAGCAGTACTTC,TRBJ2-7,-,TRBD1,TRBV5-4
CASSAGTLNGNEQFF,TGTGCCAGCAGTGCGGGGACCCTAAACGGCAATGAGCAGTTCTTC,TRBJ2-1,-,-,TRBV25-1
CASSIGVAGDTDTQYF,TGTGCCAGTAGTATTGGAGTGGCGGGTGACACAGATACGCAGTATTTT,TRBJ2-3,-,-,TRBV19
CASSEAEGALTKLFF,TGTGCCAGCAGTGAAGCTGAGGGGGCCCTGACAAAACTGTTTTTT,TRBJ1-4,medium-sized,TRBD1,TRBV2
CASSPPRQADTEAFF,TGTGCCAGCTCACCACCGCGACAGGCCGACACTGAAGCTTTCTTT,TRBJ1-1,-,-,TRBV18
CASSRRGRELAGTGELFF,TGTGCCAGCAGCCGGCGGGGGCGCGAGCTAGCGGGTACCGGGGAGCTGTTTTTT,TRBJ2-2,few,TRBD2,TRBV7-3
CASSRTDRDYKYF,TGTGCCAGCAGTCGGACAGACCGGGACTATAAGTACTTC,TRBJ2-7,-,-,TRBV6-5
CSTDRGDEQYF,TGCAGCACGGACAGGGGCGACGAGCAGTACTTC,TRBJ2-7,-,TRBD1,TRBV20-1